This T cell receptor beta chain was recorded in a study of blood T cell repertoires in COVID-19 (dated by TCRdb to the early 2020s). In terms of the full investigation: Samples covering the acute and convalescent phases of COVID-19 were provided by collaborators in the United States, Italy and Spain. The material from the prospective study consisted of cDNA or gDNA derived from T cells, B-cell-depleted T cells, or PBMCs. The repertoires were released in a freely available public database meant as a resource for research on the immune response to SARS-CoV-2. Samples came from the ongoing ImmuneRACE study (first 160 participants) plus 1,254 subjects from 6 global collaborators. Subjects who had been exposed to COVID-19, were actively infected with it, or had recovered from it provided the deeply sampled blood TCRbeta repertoires that made up the dataset. Where available, HLA class I and class II types were obtained from metadata supplied by the sample provider rather than from assay-based typing. The sample metadata nearly always contained a de-identified subject ID, COVID-19 status, age in years and sex. Study-level results and caveats: Clinical and demographic metadata were provided uncurated, with the amount varying by source and participant.

At one collaborating source in Seattle, patients were enrolled during active infection and were followed longitudinally through the course of disease. Collaborating institutions collected whole blood in K2EDTA tubes following their own protocols. For TCRbeta analysis, collaborators shipped samples in one of three forms: frozen whole blood, isolated PBMCs, or DNA extracted from either of those sample types. For this clone: The antigen it recognizes is unknown. Base quality data are lacking; no much larger clone is found one base away.

TCRbeta CDR3 regions were amplified from genomic DNA by means of the immunoSEQ Assay, a bias-controlled multiplex PCR. Under the source paper's analysis protocol: The number of nucleated cells in each sample was estimated from the amplification of reference gene primers within the assay. To quantify the absolute abundance of each unique TCRbeta CDR3 rearrangement, sequence reads were collapsed and filtered. Productive Simpson clonality was computed per sample as the square root of Simpson's diversity index over productive rearrangements. TCRdb took over this immuneACCESS table, retaining in-frame rearrangements with V and J assigned. Such tables are incomplete; in checked studies, under half of the missing clones stem from an unresolved V gene, and the remainder is unexplained. The DNA gave D and trimming, while V, J and clone size come from that table. This sample lists under 200,000 clones; around four fifths were detected once. Of the sample, more than 12% falls within the top ten clones.

Source material: peripheral blood. This clonotype originated in an older woman with COVID-19, enrolled during active disease.

The nucleotide sequence reads as follows: TGTGCCACCAGTGATCCGACTAATACAGGGGCAGATACGCAGTATTTT. It encodes CATSDPTNTGADTQYF. The chain employs TRBV24-1 and TRBJ2-3; the central 7 bases match TRBD1. V trim: 3 bases; J trim: 4 bases; unmatched bases: 9. The CDR3 goes from the cysteine to the phenylalanine over 16 residues. Of all the DNA, just the CDR3 is kept, 48 bases in frame from base 1. Based on the germline V gene, the CDR1 and CDR2 sequences are KGHDR and SFDVKD.